The clone carrying this T cell receptor (beta chain) was detected only a few times. As yet, its antigen is unknown. The treatment: oral pan-JAK inhibitor, 5-10 mg twice daily. The sample belongs to a study of CD8+ T cells in alopecia areata. cDNA prepared by RNA extraction and subsequent reverse transcription served as the template for sequencing. Using immunoSEQ multiplex PCR, the repertoire was profiled, and TCRdb retains in-frame clones only, with some absent. Of about 200,000 clones in the sample, 30% to 40% are singletons; the top ten hold just under 0.5%. Study-level points and caveats: Unlike in mice, where it was clearer, TCR sharing across patients was less clear, possibly HLA-related.

This sample comprised CD4+ T cells sorted from blood, obtained at week 34, from a patient treated with tofacitinib. This clonotype originated in a human donor with alopecia areata.

The CDR3 protein is CASSRSSGVDTQYF. The CDR3 DNA reads TGTGCCAGCAGTCGTTCTAGCGGGGTAGATACGCAGTATTTT. The V gene is TRBV7-2, the J gene TRBJ2-3; 9 bases fit TRBD2. J lost 5 bases, V lost 6 bases, and 6 bases had no gene match. Germline V gene lookup returns CDR1 SGHTA and CDR2 FQGNSA. CDR3 length equals 14 residues.